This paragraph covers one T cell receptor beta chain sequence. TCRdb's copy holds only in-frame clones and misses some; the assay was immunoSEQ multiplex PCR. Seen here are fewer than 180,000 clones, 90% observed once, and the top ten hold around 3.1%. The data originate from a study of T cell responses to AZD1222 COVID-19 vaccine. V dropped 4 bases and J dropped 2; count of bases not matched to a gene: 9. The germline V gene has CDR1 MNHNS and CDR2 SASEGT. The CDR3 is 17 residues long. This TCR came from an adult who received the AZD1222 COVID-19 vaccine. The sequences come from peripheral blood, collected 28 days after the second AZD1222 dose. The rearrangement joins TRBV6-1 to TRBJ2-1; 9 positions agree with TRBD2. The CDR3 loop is CASSALSGSTPYNEQFF. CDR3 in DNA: TGTGCCAGCAGTGCCCTTAGCGGGAGTACCCCCTACAATGAGCAGTTCTTC.